Listed here are 19 T cell receptor beta chains from one sample, sequenced in a study of tumor and adjacent non-tumor tissue in lung cancer. This sample's RNA came from whole unsorted tissue. Distant lung tissue was collected more than 3 cm away from the tumor edge. The library came from three nested PCR rounds adapted from ARM-PCR protocols. TCRdb recomputed calls from the multiplex PCR reads with MiXCR, one row per CDR3 protein. The sample has tens of thousands of distinct CDR3 sequences; roughly 60% are singletons. The sample consisted of distant non-tumor lung tissue. These receptor sequences come from a woman between 40 and 55 years old with non-small cell lung cancer.

This clonotype came up many times. The V call is TRBV28, the J call TRBJ2-7; possible D gene TRBD2, 6 bases. The CDR3 spans 16 residues. Trimming removed 4 bases from V and 3 bases from J, with 19 bases in between. Germline V gene data show CDR1 as MDHEN and CDR2 as SYDVKM. In DNA, the CDR3 is TGTGCCAGCAGTTCCCCGGGGGAGGCGAAACTCTACGAGCAGTACTTC. The encoded protein is CASSSPGEAKLYEQYF.

About this clonotype itself: A much more abundant neighbour one base away suggests this may be a read error. This rearrangement joins TRBV6-5 to TRBJ2-1; no definite D call. Germline V gives CDR1 MNHEY, CDR2 SVGAGI. The V end lost 7 bases, the J end lost 9 bases, and 13 bases lay between the germline ends. The CDR3 has 12 amino acids. This chain's CDR3 is CASITLIGEQFF. The CDR3 coding sequence is TGTGCCAGCATCACACTTATTGGTGAGCAGTTCTTC.

The V call is TRBV28, the J call TRBJ1-5, with D perhaps matching TRBD1 (5 bases). Trimming took off 4 bases at V and 7 bases at J, with 17 bases between the two ends. Germline loops: CDR1 MDHEN, CDR2 SYDVKM. This CDR3 region has 15 residues. The CDR3 loop is CASSSRRGGGQPQHF. DNA of the CDR3: TGTGCCAGCAGTTCACGGAGGGGAGGAGGGCAGCCCCAGCATTTT.

This clonotype was seen just once. The CDR3 ends on some other residue instead of the conserved phenylalanine or tryptophan, so this is likely a read error. The CDR3 region has the DNA TGTGCCAGCAGTCCGGGGACTGATCCACTTTACAATGAGCAGTTCCTC. Translation: CASSPGTDPLYNEQFL. The chain is built from TRBV2 and TRBJ2-1, with a weak D call TRBD2 (6 bases). V lost 5 bases and J lost 4, with 18 bases in between. The CDR3 is 16 residues long. CDR1 is SNHLY, CDR2 FYNNEI, per germline.

The rearrangement uses TRBV30 and TRBJ2-7; 8 bases align to TRBD1. The CDR3 has 15 residues. Germline V gives CDR1 GTSNPN, CDR2 SVGIG (reference sequence). V lost 2 bases, J lost 7 bases, and 13 bases stayed unmatched. The CDR3: CAWSHTGQGAWEQYF. CDR3 coding DNA: TGTGCCTGGAGTCATACGGGTCAGGGGGCGTGGGAGCAGTACTTC.

This clonotype came up many times. This chain connects TRBV28 to TRBJ2-1, with 7 positions matching TRBD1. From germline, CDR1 is MDHEN and CDR2 SYDVKM. Germline trimming cut 5 bases from V and 3 bases from J; bases unmatched to any gene: 7. The CDR3 is made up of 15 amino acids. The CDR3 region is CASSPGGPLYNEQFF. CDR3 nucleotides: TGTGCCAGCAGTCCAGGGGGACCCCTCTACAATGAGCAGTTCTTC.

This chain joins TRBV6-5 and TRBJ2-4; TRBD1 matches 7 bases. Germline V gene data show CDR1 as MNHEY and CDR2 as SVGAGI. This CDR3 has 16 residues. V was pared by 5 bases and J by 12 bases, with 19 bases of the junction left unmatched. CDR3 DNA: TGTGCCAGCAGTCCCACCGTTCTCCAGGGGGTCGACGATCAGTACTTC. Translation: CASSPTVLQGVDDQYF.

The V and J genes are TRBV11-3 and TRBJ1-2, with D perhaps TRBD1 (6 bases). The V end was cut by 3 bases, the J end by 5 bases, with 13 bases between. This CDR3 contains 14 residues. The germline V gene has CDR1 SGHNT and CDR2 YENEEA. The CDR3 nucleotides are TGTGCCAGCAGCTTGACAGGTTATAATTATGGCTACACCTTC. It encodes CASSLTGYNYGYTF.

To note about this clonotype: One end of the junction varies from germline; a read error may be responsible. The V and J genes are TRBV11-3 and TRBJ2-1; perhaps TRBD2 as D (6 bases). CDR1 is SGHNT and CDR2 is YENEEA in the germline V gene. This CDR3 contains 16 residues. The CDR3 sequence: CDSSDQELAANNEQFF. DNA of the CDR3: TGTGACAGCAGCGATCAGGAACTAGCAGCCAACAATGAGCAGTTCTTC.

This clonotype was picked up many times. The rearrangement joins TRBV29-1 to TRBJ2-7, with 7 bases matching TRBD1. V was pared by 6 bases and J by 7 bases, with 6 bases of the junction left unmatched. CDR3 size: 11 residues. CDR1 is SQVTM and CDR2 is ANQGSEA in the germline V gene. CDR3: CSVRQGQEQYF. CDR3 coding DNA: TGCAGCGTCAGACAGGGTCAAGAGCAGTACTTC.

At least ten counts were recorded for this clonotype. The chain carries TRBV20-1 and TRBJ2-3, with 12 positions matching TRBD2. The CDR3 extends over 19 amino acids. V was clipped by 5 bases and J by 1 base; unmatched bases: 16. From germline, CDR1 is DFQATT and CDR2 SNEGSKA (reference sequence). The CDR3 coding sequence is TGCAGTGCTCATAAAACTCTAGCGGGGGGGCAGGGTGGCACAGATACGCAGTATTTT. Translating it yields CSAHKTLAGGQGGTDTQYF.

Details on this clonotype: In this CDR3 the conserved last residue, phenylalanine or tryptophan, is missing, so a read error is likely. This chain links TRBV11-2 with TRBJ2-1; 10 positions match TRBD2. This CDR3 spans 14 amino acids. The germline V gene encodes CDR1 SGHAT and CDR2 FQNNGV. The CDR3, as DNA: TGTGTCAGTAGCTGGACTAGCGGAAACAATGAGCAGTTCTCC. Protein sequence: CVSSWTSGNNEQFS.

For this clonotype: Its ends do not fully match the called genes, so a read error is possible. The chain is built from TRBV19 and TRBJ1-5; D perhaps matches TRBD1 (5 bases). The germline gives CDR1 LNHDA, CDR2 SQIVND (reference sequence). This CDR3 comprises 18 residues. CDR3 sequence (DNA): TGTGCCAGTAGTATTCGGACGATGCTGACAGATAGCGATCAGCCCCAGCATTTT. It is translated as CASSIRTMLTDSDQPQHF. The whole variable domain, filled in from reference TRBV19 and TRBJ1-5, reads DGGITQSPKYLFRKEGQNVTLSCEQNLNHDAMYWYRQDPGQGLRLIYYSQIVNDFQKGDIAEGYSVSREKKESFPLTVTSAQKNPTAFYLCASSIRTMLTDSDQPQHFGDGTRLSIL.

A word on this clonotype: The junction shows a germline mismatch at one end, possibly a read error. The rearrangement uses TRBV20-1 and TRBJ2-1, with 9 positions matching TRBD1. Germline CDR1 and CDR2: DFQATT and SNEGSKA (reference sequence). This CDR3 comprises 13 residues. The CDR3 reads CSARQGVYNEQSF. Written as DNA, the CDR3 is TGCAGTGCTCGACAGGGGGTATACAATGAGCAGTCCTTC.

As to this clonotype: Given a much more abundant clone one base away, this may be a read error. The V gene is TRBV20-1, the J gene TRBJ2-7; the match to TRBD1 covers 7 bases. The CDR3 is made up of 12 amino acids. The germline CDR1 and CDR2 sequences are DFQATT and SNEGSKA (reference sequence). The trim removed 6 bases at V and 2 bases at J, leaving 4 bases unmatched. CDR3 nucleotide sequence: TGCAGTGCCCTGGGACAGACCTACGAGCAGTACTTC. Protein product: CSALGQTYEQYF.

This rearrangement joins TRBV10-3 to TRBJ2-3, with 7 bases that match TRBD2. This CDR3 region has 15 residues. Germline-derived CDR1 and CDR2 are ENHRY and SYGVKD. V lost 9 bases, J lost 5 bases, and 14 bases stayed unmatched. The DNA for the CDR3 is TGTGCCATGAGTCTGGTGGGAGGGCATGGAGATACGCAGTATTTT. Translation gives CAMSLVGGHGDTQYF.

As concerns this clonotype: The conserved closing phenylalanine or tryptophan is absent in this CDR3, likely reflecting a read error. CDR3 in DNA: TGCGCCAGCAGCCAAGAGAGATCGGCGGGAGGGCCCAAATCGACGTGCTATGAGCAGTACCTC. Translation gives CASSQERSAGGPKSTCYEQYL. J is TRBJ2-7 and V is TRBV4-1, with 9 bases lining up with TRBD2. The V and J ends lost 0 bases and 7 bases, in that order; junction bases with no gene match: 25. CDR3 length: 21 amino acids. The germline CDR1 and CDR2 sequences are MGHRA and YSYEKL.

The table lists this clonotype with many counts. The CDR3 DNA sequence: TGTGCCAGCAGTTTAGGGACTTATTCACCCCTCCACTTT. Translating gives CASSLGTYSPLHF. The V and J genes are TRBV12-3 or TRBV12-4 and TRBJ1-6; no reliable D call. V lost 1 base, J lost 8 bases, and 6 bases lay in between. This CDR3 contains 13 residues.

In the case of this clonotype: Relative to the germline gene, one junction end is altered; a read error may explain this. The rearrangement uses TRBV4-2 and TRBJ2-5; D is unresolved. The CDR3 runs to 12 residues. Germline V gives CDR1 LGHNA, CDR2 YNFKEQ. The CDR3 region has the DNA TGTGCCAACAGCCAAGAGCAGGAGACCCAGTACTTC. Translation gives CANSQEQETQYF.